This T cell receptor beta chain stems from a study of early T cells in non-severe SARS-CoV-2 infection. Germline V gives CDR1 SQVTM, CDR2 ANQGSEA. The CDR3 is 10 amino acids. Trimming took off 6 bases at V and 2 bases at J, with 3 bases between the two ends. TCRdb recomputed calls from the 5' RACE reads with MiXCR, one row per CDR3 protein. The data hold about 28,000 distinct CDR3 sequences, with about 4.5% observed a single time. This sequence was found in an adult who was a healthcare worker with PCR-confirmed SARS-CoV-2 infection or an uninfected control (not recorded which). Material: whole blood, obtained at baseline. This sequence joins TRBV29-1 and TRBJ2-3; D is unclear. CDR3 amino acids: CSVYTDTQYF. The CDR3 DNA reads as TGCAGCGTCTACACAGATACGCAGTATTTT.